This T cell receptor (beta chain) was found in a study of post-analysis software for immune sequencing data. Overall study: As for disease course, relapsing-remitting, secondary progressive and progressive-relapsing multiple sclerosis were all included. Findings of the study overall: Those samples that were prepared in the same batch co-clustered strongly by F measure. Included in a set of roughly five TRBV segments more frequent in patients than controls were TRBV5-6, TRBV5-1 and TRBV20-1.

As regards this clonotype: No antigen is known for it.

CDR1 SQVTM and CDR2 ANQGSEA come from the germline V gene. CDR3 length: 12 residues. V dropped 2 bases and J dropped 7 bases, with 10 bases sitting between them. Unique molecular identifiers were carried by the TCR beta cDNA libraries. TCRdb analysed the PCR reads with MiXCR anew, one entry per CDR3 protein. The table includes hundreds of thousands of distinct CDR3 sequences, roughly 27% detected once. The sample comprised blood. This TCR came from a girl between 10 and 17 years old with multiple sclerosis. This rearrangement joins TRBV29-1 to TRBJ2-3; either TRBD1 or TRBD2 may supply D (5 bases each). The CDR3 here is CSVELRGYTQYF. The CDR3 DNA sequence: TGCAGCGTTGAATTACGGGGCTATACGCAGTATTTT.